The present TCR beta chain was sequenced within a study of T and B cells in COVID-19 patients. Across the whole study: Peripheral blood came from COVID-19 patients with active infection or after recovery.

TRB rearrangements were amplified by multiplex PCR with BIOMED2 TRB-A/B primers. From the multiplex PCR reads, TCRdb called clonotypes with MiXCR, one entry per CDR3 protein. The profile covers around 8,200 distinct CDR3 sequences, with over 20% appearing a single time and roughly a sixth taken by the ten largest. Each TRB amplification used roughly 220-550 ng of genomic DNA from blood. This clonotype is categorized as medium-sized. Germline CDR1 is SGHNT and CDR2 is YYREEE (reference sequence). The trim removed 4 bases at V and 4 bases at J, leaving 7 bases unmatched. The CDR3 covers 15 residues. The chain recombines TRBV5-4 with TRBJ2-2; 7 nucleotides agree with TRBD1. Sequencing used blood. This TCR came from a human donor with active COVID-19. CDR3 nucleotides: TGTGCCAGCAGCATGGACAGGATGCCCACCGGGGAGCTGTTTTTT. Encoded protein: CASSMDRMPTGELFF.